The 15 T cell receptor beta chains presented below share a single source sample, sequenced in a study of shared clonotypes between healthy human individuals. Generated by immunoSEQ multiplex PCR, the TCRdb table keeps only in-frame clones and is missing some. This repertoire shows 2 million to 2.5 million clones, approximately 93% found once; its top ten account for under 0.45%. The sample was naive CD4+ T cells from PBMCs. Sample subset: CD45RA+ positively selected. The source is a man aged 18 to 30 in good health. Some clones in this sample may be carry-over from other donors' samples.

The V gene is TRBV5-1, the J gene TRBJ1-1; D is ambiguous. The length of the CDR3 is 13 residues. Trimming cost V 1 base and J 6 bases, with 10 bases left between them. Germline-derived CDR1 and CDR2 are SGHRS and YFSETQ. CDR3 amino acids: CASSLREQAEAFF. The DNA for the CDR3 is TGCGCCAGCAGCTTGCGTGAGCAGGCTGAAGCTTTCTTT.

This clone has a handful of counts. This rearrangement joins TRBV10-3 to TRBJ1-1, with TRBD1 identical over 11 bases. The trim removed 6 bases at V and 3 bases at J, leaving 6 bases unmatched. This CDR3 has 15 amino acids. Germline-derived CDR1 and CDR2 are ENHRY and SYGVKD. CDR3 nucleotide sequence: TGTGCCATCAGCCCCGGGACAGGGGGGCACACTGAAGCTTTCTTT. Amino acids: CAISPGTGGHTEAFF.

This rearrangement joins TRBV9 to TRBJ2-1; no firm D call. Trimming shortened V by 2 bases and J by 15 bases, and 21 bases separated the two germline ends. The CDR3 spans 14 residues. The V gene's germline CDR1 is SGDLS and CDR2 YYNGEE. CDR3 protein: CASSVSQREVSPFF. CDR3 sequence (DNA): TGTGCCAGCAGCGTGTCGCAGCGAGAAGTCTCTCCGTTCTTC.

This chain links TRBV5-1 with TRBJ1-1; 7 bases are shared with TRBD1. Trimming cost V 4 bases and J 2 bases; bases outside gene matches: 8. Germline CDR1 is SGHRS and CDR2 is YFSETQ. The CDR3 extends over 15 amino acids. The CDR3: CASSLMGQLNTEAFF. The CDR3 DNA sequence: TGCGCCAGCAGCCTTATGGGACAGCTAAACACTGAAGCTTTCTTT. Full variable domain (missing parts from reference TRBV5-1 and TRBJ1-1): KAGVTQTPRYLIKTRGQQVTLSCSPISGHRSVSWYQQTPGQGLQFLFEYFSETQRNKGNFPGRFSGRQFSNSRSEMNVSTLELGDSALYLCASSLMGQLNTEAFFGQGTRLTVV.

The V gene is TRBV5-6, the J gene TRBJ1-5; maybe TRBD1 (5 bases). V dropped 2 bases and J dropped 2 bases, with 20 bases sitting between them. CDR1 is SGHDT, CDR2 YYEEEE, per germline. This CDR3 spans 18 amino acids. The CDR3 DNA reads TGTGCCAGCAGCTTCTTTCGGGAGCGGGGGGTCGGCAATCAGCCCCAGCATTTT. Translating it yields CASSFFRERGVGNQPQHF.

V is TRBV19 and J is TRBJ2-2; 8 positions agree with TRBD2. CDR1 is LNHDA and CDR2 is SQIVND in the germline V gene (reference sequence). V lost 5 bases and J lost 1; bases outside the gene matches: 15. The CDR3 covers 19 residues. CDR3 loop: CASSGIRREAPKNTGELFF. DNA of the CDR3: TGTGCCAGTAGTGGGATAAGGCGGGAGGCCCCCAAGAACACCGGGGAGCTGTTTTTT.

This chain joins TRBV5-1 and TRBJ2-7, with TRBD2 matching over 13 bases. CDR1 SGHRS and CDR2 YFSETQ come from the germline V gene. With 4 bases clipped from V and 4 bases from J, the junction kept 2 bases outside the gene matches. The CDR3 totals 14 residues. DNA of the CDR3: TGCGCCAGCAGCCCGACTAGCGGGGGGTACGAGCAGTACTTC. Translated, it gives CASSPTSGGYEQYF.

Of note for this clone: Other DNA sequences in this sample translate to the same CDR3. The chain has TRBV5-6 and TRBJ1-2; TRBD1 aligns across 7 bases. With V trimmed by 0 bases and J by 4 bases, 6 bases remained unmatched. The CDR3 loop spans 15 amino acids. Germline CDR1 and CDR2: SGHDT and YYEEEE. The CDR3 reads CASSLVGAGGYGYTF. The CDR3 DNA sequence: TGTGCCAGCAGCTTGGTAGGGGCAGGGGGCTATGGCTACACCTTC.

The chain recombines TRBV7-9 with TRBJ2-1; tentatively, D is TRBD2 (5 bases). The CDR3 runs to 16 residues. Deletions cut 5 bases from V and 7 bases from J, with 21 bases between. CDR1 and CDR2 from the germline V gene are SEHNR and FQNEAQ (reference sequence). This CDR3 reads CASSTRRAGRGNEQFF. Here the CDR3 DNA reads TGTGCCAGCAGCACTAGAAGGGCGGGTCGCGGGAATGAGCAGTTCTTC.

This chain uses TRBV5-1 with TRBJ2-2; 7 bases line up with TRBD1. V lost 4 bases to trimming and J lost 3 bases; unmatched junction nucleotides: 3. Germline loops: CDR1 SGHRS, CDR2 YFSETQ. CDR3 length: 14 residues. The CDR3 sequence is CASSGGQHTGELFF. The CDR3 DNA reads as TGCGCCAGCAGCGGGGGACAGCACACCGGGGAGCTGTTTTTT.

This clone was recorded a few times. V and J are TRBV5-1 and TRBJ1-5; weak D call: TRBD1 (6 bases). Trimming took 4 bases from V and 3 from J, leaving 14 bases between them. The CDR3 extends over 15 amino acids. The germline gives CDR1 SGHRS, CDR2 YFSETQ. The CDR3 region has the DNA TGCGCCAGCAGCGCCGAGGACAGCGTCAATCAGCCCCAGCATTTT. Encoded protein: CASSAEDSVNQPQHF. The full variable domain, with the rest looked up from reference TRBV5-1 and TRBJ1-5, is KAGVTQTPRYLIKTRGQQVTLSCSPISGHRSVSWYQQTPGQGLQFLFEYFSETQRNKGNFPGRFSGRQFSNSRSEMNVSTLELGDSALYLCASSAEDSVNQPQHFGDGTRLSIL.

V usage is TRBV2 and J usage is TRBJ2-7; the match to TRBD1 covers 9 bases. CDR3 length equals 14 residues. Per the germline V gene, CDR1 is SNHLY and CDR2 is FYNNEI. V lost 5 bases to trimming and J lost 5 bases; unmatched junction nucleotides: 7. CDR3 nucleotide sequence: TGTGCCAGCAGTCCCAACAGGGGGCTCGACGAGCAGTACTTC. Encoded protein: CASSPNRGLDEQYF.

J is TRBJ1-2 and V is TRBV28; TRBD1 aligns across 12 bases. The germline V gene encodes CDR1 MDHEN and CDR2 SYDVKM. The CDR3 covers 14 residues. V shed 5 bases, J shed 4 bases, and the junction held 2 bases outside the gene matches. CDR3 sequence reads: CASSGTGGSYGYTF. The CDR3 bases are TGTGCCAGCAGTGGGACAGGGGGCAGCTATGGCTACACCTTC.

J is TRBJ2-5 and V is TRBV4-1; D may be TRBD1 (6 bases). Gene TRBJ2-7 matches the end of the DNA better, so the J call may be wrong. The CDR3 sequence is 17 residues long. The germline V gene has CDR1 MGHRA and CDR2 YSYEKL. The CDR3 spells CASSQAIVGRGSYEQYF. In DNA, the CDR3 is TGCGCCAGCAGCCAAGCCATCGTTGGCAGGGGCTCCTACGAGCAGTACTTC.

The V and J genes are TRBV28 and TRBJ2-5; D remains unclear. CDR3 length: 12 residues. Germline V gene data show CDR1 as MDHEN and CDR2 as SYDVKM. V lost 3 bases and J lost 5, with 7 bases in between. DNA for the CDR3: TGTGCCAGCAGTTTCCCCGCGGAGACCCAGTACTTC. Translating gives CASSFPAETQYF. Full variable domain (outside the CDR3, taken from reference TRBV28 and TRBJ2-5): DVKVTQSSRYLVKRTGEKVFLECVQDMDHENMFWYRQDPGLGLRLIYFSYDVKMKEKGDIPEGYSVSREKKERFSLILESASTNQTSMYLCASSFPAETQYFGPGTRLLVL.